This TCR beta chain was obtained from a study of OX40 agonist ivuxolimab in advanced cancers. Across the study: Partial response was recorded in three patients: one hepatocellular carcinoma and two cutaneous melanoma cases.

As concerns this clone: Its antigen is not identified.

Blood draws occurred at baseline, cycle 4 day 1, and cycle 7 day 1. This CDR3 is 15 amino acids long. CDR1 and CDR2 (germline): SGHTA, FQGNSA. V was pared by 0 bases and J by 7 bases, with 12 bases between. TCRdb keeps only in-frame clones here, not all; method: immunoSEQ multiplex PCR. This sample has roughly 56,000 clones, with 85% found just once. The study, taken as a whole, reports: Nonresponders included some who also had low normalized T-cell clonal expansion. Expansion of clones was among the lowest in partial responders at 0.1-3.0 mg/kg.

The source was CD4+ or CD8+ T cells sorted from blood, collected in a trial of the OX40 agonist ivuxolimab. The sequence was obtained from an adult with an advanced solid tumor such as melanoma, head and neck, liver or kidney cancer. The chain carries TRBV7-2 and TRBJ2-2, with D unresolved. In DNA form, the CDR3 reads TGTGCCAGCAGCTTAGCTCCTCCGCGGAGCGGGGAGCTGTTTTTT. Encoded protein: CASSLAPPRSGELFF.